The TCR beta chain described here comes from a study of T cell repertoires in cytomegalovirus infection. Findings of the study overall: Identification of carriers of CMV plus the relevant HLA was performed using cumulative public TCR beta family frequency. What dominated the ex vivo response were HLA-C-restricted CMV-specific TCR beta clonotypes.

This clonotype was seen many times. The antigen is undetermined. TCRdb used MiXCR to reprocess the reads, holding one entry per CDR3 protein. The table lists over 300,000 distinct CDR3 sequences, roughly 15% of them singletons. The receptor comes from a human donor in good health (CMV status not recorded). Some clones in this sample may be carry-over from other donors' samples. Sequenced: PBMCs.

The CDR3 DNA is TGTGCCAGCAGCCAGGGCTTGAGAAACTATGGCTACACCTTC. Translation: CASSQGLRNYGYTF. The chain carries TRBV7-2 and TRBJ1-2; D may be TRBD1 (5 bases). Germline lookup yields CDR1 SGHTA and CDR2 FQGNSA. The CDR3 length is 14 residues. V dropped 5 bases and J dropped 2 bases, with 12 bases sitting between them.